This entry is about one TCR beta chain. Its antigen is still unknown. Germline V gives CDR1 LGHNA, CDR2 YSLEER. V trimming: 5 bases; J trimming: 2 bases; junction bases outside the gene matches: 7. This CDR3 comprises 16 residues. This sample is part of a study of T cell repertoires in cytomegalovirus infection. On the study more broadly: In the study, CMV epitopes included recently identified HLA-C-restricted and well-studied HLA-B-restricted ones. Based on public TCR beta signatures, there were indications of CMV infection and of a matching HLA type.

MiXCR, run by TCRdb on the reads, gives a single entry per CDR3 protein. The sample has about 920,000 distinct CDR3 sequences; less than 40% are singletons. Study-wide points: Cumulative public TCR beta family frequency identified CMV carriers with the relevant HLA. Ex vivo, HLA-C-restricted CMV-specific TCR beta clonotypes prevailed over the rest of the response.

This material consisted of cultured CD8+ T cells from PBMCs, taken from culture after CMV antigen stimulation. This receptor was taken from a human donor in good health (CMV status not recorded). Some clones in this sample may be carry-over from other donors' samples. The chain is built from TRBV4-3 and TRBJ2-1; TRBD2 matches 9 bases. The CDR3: CASSDEAGGAYNEQFF. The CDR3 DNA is TGCGCCAGCAGCGACGAAGCGGGGGGTGCCTACAATGAGCAGTTCTTC.